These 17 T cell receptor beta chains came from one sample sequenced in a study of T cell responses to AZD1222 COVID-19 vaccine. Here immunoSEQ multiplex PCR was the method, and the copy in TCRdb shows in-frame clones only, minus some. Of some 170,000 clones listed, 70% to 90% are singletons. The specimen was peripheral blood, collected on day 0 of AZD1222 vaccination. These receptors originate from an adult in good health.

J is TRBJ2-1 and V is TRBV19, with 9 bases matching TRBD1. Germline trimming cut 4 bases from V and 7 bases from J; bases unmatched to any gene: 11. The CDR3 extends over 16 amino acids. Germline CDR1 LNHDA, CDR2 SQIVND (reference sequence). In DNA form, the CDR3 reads TGTGCCAGTAGTAAAGCTGGGACAGGGTTTTTGAATGAGCAGTTCTTC. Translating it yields CASSKAGTGFLNEQFF.

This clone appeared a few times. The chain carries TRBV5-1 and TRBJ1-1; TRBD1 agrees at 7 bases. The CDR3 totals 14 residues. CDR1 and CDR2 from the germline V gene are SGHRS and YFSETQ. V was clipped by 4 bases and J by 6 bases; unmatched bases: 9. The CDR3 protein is CASSTGQYGAEAFF. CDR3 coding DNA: TGCGCCAGCAGCACGGGACAGTATGGCGCTGAAGCTTTCTTT.

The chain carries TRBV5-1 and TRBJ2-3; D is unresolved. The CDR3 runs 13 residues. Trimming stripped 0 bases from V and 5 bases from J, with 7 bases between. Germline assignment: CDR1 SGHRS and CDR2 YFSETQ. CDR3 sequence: CASSLALRDTQYF. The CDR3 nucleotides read TGCGCCAGCAGCTTGGCCCTCCGAGATACGCAGTATTTT.

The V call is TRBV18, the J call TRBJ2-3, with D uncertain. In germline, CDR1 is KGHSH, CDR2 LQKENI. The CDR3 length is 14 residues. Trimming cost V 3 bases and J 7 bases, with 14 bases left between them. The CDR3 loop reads CASSPDLTDHTQYF. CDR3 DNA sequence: TGTGCCAGCTCACCCGATCTGACGGACCATACGCAGTATTTT.

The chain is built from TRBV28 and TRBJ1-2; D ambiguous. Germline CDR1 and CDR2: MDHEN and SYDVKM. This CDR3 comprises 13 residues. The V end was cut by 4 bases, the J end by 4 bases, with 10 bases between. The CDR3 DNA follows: TGTGCCAGCAGTTCCAGTTATGTCTATGGCTACACCTTC. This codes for CASSSSYVYGYTF.

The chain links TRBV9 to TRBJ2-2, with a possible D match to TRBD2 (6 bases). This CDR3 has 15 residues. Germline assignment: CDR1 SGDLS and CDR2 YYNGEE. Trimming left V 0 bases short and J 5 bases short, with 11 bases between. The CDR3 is CASSVASRGTGELFF. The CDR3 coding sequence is TGTGCCAGCAGCGTAGCCAGTCGGGGGACCGGGGAGCTGTTTTTT. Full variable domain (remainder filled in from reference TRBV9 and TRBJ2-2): DSGVTQTPKHLITATGQRVTLRCSPRSGDLSVYWYQQSLDQGLQFLIQYYNGEERAKGNILERFSAQQFPDLHSELNLSSLELGDSALYFCASSVASRGTGELFFGEGSRLTVL.

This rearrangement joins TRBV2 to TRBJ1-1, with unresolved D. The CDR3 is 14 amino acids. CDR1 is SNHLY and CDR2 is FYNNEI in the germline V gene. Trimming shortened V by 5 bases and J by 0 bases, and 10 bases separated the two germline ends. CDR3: CASSPQNMNTEAFF. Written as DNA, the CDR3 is TGTGCCAGCAGTCCACAGAACATGAACACTGAAGCTTTCTTT.

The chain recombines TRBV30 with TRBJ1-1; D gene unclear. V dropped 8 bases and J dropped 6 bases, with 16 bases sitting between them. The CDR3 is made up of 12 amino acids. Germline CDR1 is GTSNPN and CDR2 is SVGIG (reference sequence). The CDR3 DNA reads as TGTGCCGGACGTCGGCAGATACCTGAAGCTTTCTTT. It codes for CAGRRQIPEAFF.

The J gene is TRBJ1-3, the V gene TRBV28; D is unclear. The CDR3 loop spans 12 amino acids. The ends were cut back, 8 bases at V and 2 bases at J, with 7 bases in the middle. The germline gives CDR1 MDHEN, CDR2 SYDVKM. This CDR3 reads CASSLAGNTIYF. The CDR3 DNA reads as TGTGCCAGCTCCCTAGCTGGAAACACCATATATTTT.

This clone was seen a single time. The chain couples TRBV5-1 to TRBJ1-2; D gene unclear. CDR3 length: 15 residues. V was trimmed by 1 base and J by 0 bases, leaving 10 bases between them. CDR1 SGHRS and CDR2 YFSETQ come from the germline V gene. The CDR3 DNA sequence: TGCGCCAGCAGCTTGTATACAGACGCTAACTATGGCTACACCTTC. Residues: CASSLYTDANYGYTF. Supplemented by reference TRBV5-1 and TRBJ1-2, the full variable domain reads KAGVTQTPRYLIKTRGQQVTLSCSPISGHRSVSWYQQTPGQGLQFLFEYFSETQRNKGNFPGRFSGRQFSNSRSEMNVSTLELGDSALYLCASSLYTDANYGYTFGSGTRLTVV.

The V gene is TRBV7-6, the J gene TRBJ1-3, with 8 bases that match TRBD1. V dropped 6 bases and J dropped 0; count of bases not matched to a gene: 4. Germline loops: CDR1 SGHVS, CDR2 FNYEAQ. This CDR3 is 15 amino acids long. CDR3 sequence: CASSHGQGSGNTIYF. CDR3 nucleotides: TGTGCCAGCAGTCACGGACAGGGCTCTGGAAACACCATATATTTT.

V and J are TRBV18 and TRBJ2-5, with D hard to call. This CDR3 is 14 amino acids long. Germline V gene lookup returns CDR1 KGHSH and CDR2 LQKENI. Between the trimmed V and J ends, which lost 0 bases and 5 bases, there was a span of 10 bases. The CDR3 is CASSPPPDGETQYF. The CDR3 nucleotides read TGTGCCAGCTCACCACCCCCCGACGGGGAGACCCAGTACTTC. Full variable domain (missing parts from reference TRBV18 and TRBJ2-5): NAGVMQNPRHLVRRRGQEARLRCSPMKGHSHVYWYRQLPEEGLKFMVYLQKENIIDESGMPKERFSAEFPKEGPSILRIQQVVRGDSAAYFCASSPPPDGETQYFGPGTRLLVL.

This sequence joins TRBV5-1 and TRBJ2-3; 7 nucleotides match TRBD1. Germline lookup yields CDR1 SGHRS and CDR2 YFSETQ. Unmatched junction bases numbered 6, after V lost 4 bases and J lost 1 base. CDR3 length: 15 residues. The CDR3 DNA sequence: TGCGCCAGCAGCGCAGGACAGGTCGGCACAGATACGCAGTATTTT. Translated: CASSAGQVGTDTQYF.

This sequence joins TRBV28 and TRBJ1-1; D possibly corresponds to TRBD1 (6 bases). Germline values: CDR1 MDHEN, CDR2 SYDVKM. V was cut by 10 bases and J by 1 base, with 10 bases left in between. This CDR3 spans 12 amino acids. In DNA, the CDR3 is TGTGCCAACAGGACAGCGAACACTGAAGCTTTCTTT. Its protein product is CANRTANTEAFF.

In nucleotides, the CDR3 is TGTGCCAGCAGCTTGCGAAGGGACGGAGATACGCAGTATTTT. It translates to CASSLRRDGDTQYF. V gene TRBV5-4 combines with J gene TRBJ2-3; D tentatively fits TRBD1 or TRBD2 (5 bases each). Germline V gives CDR1 SGHNT, CDR2 YYREEE (reference sequence). Trimming shortened V by 1 base and J by 5 bases, and 11 bases separated the two germline ends. The CDR3 totals 14 residues.

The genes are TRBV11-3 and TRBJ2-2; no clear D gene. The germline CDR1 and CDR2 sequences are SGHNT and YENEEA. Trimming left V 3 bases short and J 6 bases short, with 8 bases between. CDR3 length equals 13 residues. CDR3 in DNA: TGTGCCAGCAGCTTTAGGGCGTCCGGGGAGCTGTTTTTT. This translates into CASSFRASGELFF.

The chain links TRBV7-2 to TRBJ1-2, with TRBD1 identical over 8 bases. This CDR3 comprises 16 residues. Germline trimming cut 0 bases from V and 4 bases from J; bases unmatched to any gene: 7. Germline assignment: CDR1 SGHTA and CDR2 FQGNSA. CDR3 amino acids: CASSLAGQGARYGYTF. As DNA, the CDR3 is TGTGCCAGCAGCTTAGCGGGGCAGGGGGCACGCTATGGCTACACCTTC.